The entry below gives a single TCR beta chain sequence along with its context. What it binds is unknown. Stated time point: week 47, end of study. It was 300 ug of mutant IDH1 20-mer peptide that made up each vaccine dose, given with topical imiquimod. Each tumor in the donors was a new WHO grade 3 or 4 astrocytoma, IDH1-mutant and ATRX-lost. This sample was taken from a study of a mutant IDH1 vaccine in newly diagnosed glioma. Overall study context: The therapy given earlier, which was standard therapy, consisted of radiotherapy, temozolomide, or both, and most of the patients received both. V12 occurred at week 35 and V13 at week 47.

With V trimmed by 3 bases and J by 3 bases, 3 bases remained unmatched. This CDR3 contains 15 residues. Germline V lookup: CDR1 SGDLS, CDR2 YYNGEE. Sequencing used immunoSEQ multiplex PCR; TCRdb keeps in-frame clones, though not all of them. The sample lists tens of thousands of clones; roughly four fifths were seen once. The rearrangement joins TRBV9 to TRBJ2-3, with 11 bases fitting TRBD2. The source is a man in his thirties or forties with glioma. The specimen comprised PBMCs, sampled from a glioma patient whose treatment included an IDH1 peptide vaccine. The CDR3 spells CASSALAGVTDTQYF. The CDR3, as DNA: TGTGCCAGCAGCGCACTAGCGGGGGTGACAGATACGCAGTATTTT.